The 11 T cell receptor beta chains below all came from one sample that was sequenced in a study of blood T cell repertoires in COVID-19. Profiled with immunoSEQ multiplex PCR; TCRdb holds only in-frame clones, not every one. The sample holds about 85,000 clones, 87% seen once. The sequenced material came from peripheral blood. The receptors here all came from a man in his sixties with acute or convalescent COVID-19.

V is TRBV10-3 and J is TRBJ2-1, with 9 bases matching TRBD1. Per the germline V gene, CDR1 is ENHRY and CDR2 is SYGVKD. The CDR3 is 15 amino acids. The junction had 13 bases not matched to a gene; V was cut back by 6 bases and J by 10 bases. The CDR3 DNA reads TGTGCCATCAGCCTAACCGGGACAGGGTCTAGGGAGCAGTTCTTC. It encodes CAISLTGTGSREQFF.

This sequence joins TRBV14 and TRBJ1-1; TRBD1 is a possible D gene (5 bases). Germline V gene data show CDR1 as SGHDN and CDR2 as FVKESK. The CDR3 sequence is 14 residues long. V gave up 4 bases and J gave up 1 base, with 10 bases separating them. The CDR3 sequence: CASSLLGQNTEAFF. CDR3 nucleotide sequence: TGTGCCAGCAGCCTACTCGGACAGAACACTGAAGCTTTCTTT.

The gene calls are TRBV5-1 and TRBJ1-1; no clear D. The CDR3 length is 13 residues. Germline V gene lookup returns CDR1 SGHRS and CDR2 YFSETQ. V was pared by 0 bases and J by 1 base, with 4 bases between. The CDR3 loop reads CASSLAENTEAFF. The DNA for the CDR3 is TGCGCCAGCAGCTTGGCAGAGAACACTGAAGCTTTCTTT.

This chain uses TRBV5-1 with TRBJ2-1; 12 bases map to TRBD2. J gave up 6 bases and V 4 bases, and 5 bases lay outside the gene matches. Germline CDR1 SGHRS, CDR2 YFSETQ. The CDR3 totals 15 residues. CDR3 amino acids: CASSLGLAGSNEQFF. In nucleotides, the CDR3 is TGCGCCAGCAGCCTGGGACTAGCGGGTTCCAATGAGCAGTTCTTC.

The gene calls are TRBV27 and TRBJ2-7; possibly TRBD2 for D (7 bases). The CDR3 length is 15 residues. Trimming took 7 bases from V and 5 from J, leaving 21 bases between them. Germline-derived CDR1 and CDR2 are MNHEY and SMNVEV (reference sequence). The CDR3 DNA reads TGTGCCAGCATGGGGGGGGCTGAGGGGCTTGACGAGCAGTACTTC. This encodes CASMGGAEGLDEQYF.

The J gene is TRBJ2-7, the V gene TRBV7-2; 7 bases fit TRBD1. V lost 1 base, J lost 6 bases, and 3 bases stayed unmatched. There are 13 residues in the CDR3. CDR1 and CDR2 (germline): SGHTA, FQGNSA. The CDR3 region is CASSLGGGGEQYF. DNA for the CDR3: TGTGCCAGCAGCTTAGGAGGGGGCGGCGAGCAGTACTTC.

The chain carries TRBV18 and TRBJ1-1; 10 nucleotides line up with TRBD1. Trimming at V came to 1 base and at J to 0 bases, leaving 2 bases not matched to a gene. Germline V gene data show CDR1 as KGHSH and CDR2 as LQKENI. The CDR3 runs 16 residues. CDR3: CASSPRGQGVNTEAFF. The CDR3 coding sequence is TGTGCCAGCTCACCACGAGGACAGGGGGTGAACACTGAAGCTTTCTTT.

This clone has a single count. The chain couples TRBV25-1 to TRBJ1-2; TRBD1 aligns across 7 bases. CDR1 is MGHDK and CDR2 is SYGVNS in the germline V gene. V shed 3 bases and J 1 base; nucleotides not matched to a gene: 8. The CDR3 runs 16 residues. CDR3 residues: CASSEKGARVNYGYTF. In DNA, the CDR3 is TGTGCCAGCAGTGAGAAGGGGGCGAGGGTTAACTATGGCTACACCTTC.

The CDR3 spells CSVLEQGSTDTQYF. Written as DNA, the CDR3 is TGCAGCGTTCTGGAACAGGGAAGCACAGATACGCAGTATTTT. The V and J genes are TRBV29-1 and TRBJ2-3, with a possible D match to TRBD1 (6 bases). Germline CDR1 and CDR2: SQVTM and ANQGSEA. V lost 5 bases, J lost 0 bases, and 12 bases lay in between. The CDR3 length is 14 residues.

The V call is TRBV27, the J call TRBJ1-2, with D possibly being TRBD1 (6 bases). CDR1 and CDR2 (germline): MNHEY, SMNVEV (reference sequence). The CDR3 is 14 residues long. V dropped 3 bases and J dropped 5 bases, with 13 bases sitting between them. CDR3 protein: CASSFRGGTYGYTF. The CDR3, as DNA: TGTGCCAGCAGTTTTAGGGGGGGAACTTATGGCTACACCTTC.

The CDR3 is CASSPVLRGLTYGYTF. In nucleotides, the CDR3 is TGTGCCAGCAGCCCAGTCCTTCGGGGACTGACCTATGGCTACACCTTC. V usage is TRBV3-1 (or the pseudogene TRBV3-2) and J usage is TRBJ1-2; D might be TRBD1 (5 bases). The germline V gene has CDR1 LGHDT and CDR2 YNNKEL (reference sequence). The V end was cut by 4 bases, the J end by 4 bases, with 19 bases between. CDR3 length equals 16 residues.